This T cell receptor (beta chain) is drawn from a study of T-cell reconstitution after alpha-beta-depleted transplantation in children. Broader study findings: Most T-cell counts and diversity one year after the transplant came from T cells that were newly produced.

Concerning this clonotype: Antigen: not known.

V shed 5 bases and J 8 bases; nucleotides not matched to a gene: 9. Germline-derived CDR1 and CDR2 are LNHNV and YYDKDF (reference sequence). CDR3 length: 14 residues. Unique molecular identifiers were incorporated when the TCRbeta library was constructed. One entry per CDR3 protein, called by TCRdb with MiXCR from the PCR reads. In the table there are about 490,000 distinct CDR3 sequences, 8% to 11% of which are singletons. The rearrangement joins TRBV15 to TRBJ2-1; 7 bases line up with TRBD1. The TCR sequence derives from a child aged 2 to 9 with inherited bone marrow failure, due to receive a stem cell transplant. Source: PBMCs, taken before TCRalphabeta/CD19-depleted stem cell transplant. The CDR3 coding sequence is TGTGCCACCAGCTTAGGGGGCCGGGGCGATGAGCAGTTCTTC. Its translation is CATSLGGRGDEQFF.